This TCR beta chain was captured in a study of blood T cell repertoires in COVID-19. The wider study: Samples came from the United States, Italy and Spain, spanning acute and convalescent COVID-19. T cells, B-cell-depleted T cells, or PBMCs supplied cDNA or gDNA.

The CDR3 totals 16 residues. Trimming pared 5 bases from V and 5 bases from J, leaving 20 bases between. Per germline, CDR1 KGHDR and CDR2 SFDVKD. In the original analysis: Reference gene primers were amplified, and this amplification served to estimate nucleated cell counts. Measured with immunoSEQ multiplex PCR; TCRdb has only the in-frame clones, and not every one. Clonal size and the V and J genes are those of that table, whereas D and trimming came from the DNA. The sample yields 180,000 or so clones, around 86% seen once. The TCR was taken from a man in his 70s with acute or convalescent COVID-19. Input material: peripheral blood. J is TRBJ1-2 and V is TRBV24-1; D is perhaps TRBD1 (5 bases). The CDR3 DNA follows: TGTGCCACCAGTGCCTCGACAGTCCCGTGTCCATATGGCTACACCTTC. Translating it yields CATSASTVPCPYGYTF.